The 32 T cell receptor beta chains listed next were all sequenced from one sample in a study of response to subunit inactivated influenza vaccine. Each CDR3 protein gets one entry after TCRdb re-called the RT-PCR reads with MiXCR. Found here are 500,000 to 700,000 distinct CDR3 sequences, around 21% of them singletons; the top ten hold approximately 2.9%. The sample also formed part of further work on T cells expressing NK-cell markers. That study reports: Template switching by 5'RACE with UMIs generated the TCR beta cDNA.

Sample: CD4+ T cells sorted from PBMCs, taken 11 to 12 days after vaccination. The receptors were sampled from a man aged 50-60 years who received an inactivated influenza vaccine.

The gene calls are TRBV5-5 and TRBJ2-5; 8 nucleotides match TRBD2. The germline V gene has CDR1 SGHKS and CDR2 YYEKEE (reference sequence). This CDR3 is built from 14 residues. The J segment lost 9 bases and the V segment lost 4 bases, leaving 11 bases of the junction unmatched. CDR3 sequence (DNA): TGTGCCAGCAGCAGTGTAGCGGGGTCCGGGGCCCAGTACTTC. This encodes CASSSVAGSGAQYF.

This clonotype turned up a few times. The rearrangement links TRBV9 to TRBJ1-6; unclear D gene. The CDR3 runs 14 residues. V was pared by 3 bases and J by 10 bases, with 14 bases between. In germline, CDR1 is SGDLS, CDR2 YYNGEE. CDR3 region: CASSAPTSGSPLHF. CDR3 nucleotides: TGTGCCAGCAGCGCCCCGACAAGCGGGTCACCCCTCCACTTT.

A single count supports this clonotype. The V and J genes are TRBV15 and TRBJ2-2; D perhaps matches TRBD1 (6 bases). V dropped 7 bases and J dropped 6 bases, with 15 bases sitting between them. CDR1 is LNHNV, CDR2 YYDKDF, per germline (reference sequence). CDR3 length: 14 residues. The CDR3 here is CATTDRQGAGELFF. The CDR3 DNA reads TGTGCCACCACCGACAGGCAGGGAGCCGGGGAGCTGTTTTTT.

This clonotype was found a few times. The V and J genes are TRBV7-2 and TRBJ2-3; 10 nucleotides agree with TRBD2. J lost 1 base, V lost 4 bases, and 5 bases had no gene match. Looked up from germline, CDR1 is SGHTA and CDR2 is FQGNSA. The CDR3 is made up of 16 amino acids. In DNA form, the CDR3 reads TGTGCCAGCAGCTCCCGTAGCGGGGGGCGCACAGATACGCAGTATTTT. Its translation: CASSSRSGGRTDTQYF.

This clonotype turned up a few times. The rearrangement joins TRBV20-1 to TRBJ2-1; 10 bases are a match to TRBD1. CDR1 and CDR2 from the germline V gene are DFQATT and SNEGSKA (reference sequence). The CDR3 is 16 residues long. V lost 0 bases and J lost 3; bases outside the gene matches: 5. DNA for the CDR3: TGCAGTGCTAGAGAGGGGACAGGGGACTACTACAATGAGCAGTTCTTC. It specifies CSAREGTGDYYNEQFF.

This chain links TRBV20-1 with TRBJ2-5; no firm D call. CDR3 length: 14 amino acids. Germline V gene sequence: CDR1 DFQATT, CDR2 SNEGSKA (reference sequence). The V end lost 3 bases, the J end lost 2 bases, and 13 bases lay between the germline ends. In nucleotides, the CDR3 is TGCAGTGCTAGGAATCGACTGTTTCAAGAGACCCAGTACTTC. Translated, it gives CSARNRLFQETQYF.

The chain combines TRBV20-1 with TRBJ2-3; 10 nucleotides align to TRBD2. The germline gives CDR1 DFQATT, CDR2 SNEGSKA (reference sequence). CDR3 size: 15 residues. Germline trimming cut 5 bases from V and 2 bases from J; bases unmatched to any gene: 7. The CDR3 DNA sequence: TGCAGTGCTGCCCAAAGCGGGGGGGTCACAGATACGCAGTATTTT. Its translation: CSAAQSGGVTDTQYF.

Only a few counts were recorded for this clonotype. This chain uses TRBV5-1 with TRBJ1-2, with 7 bases that match TRBD1. V was pared by 7 bases and J by 0 bases, with 6 bases of the junction left unmatched. Germline CDR1 is SGHRS and CDR2 is YFSETQ. This CDR3 has 14 residues. CDR3 amino acids: CASGTATTNYGYTF. The DNA for the CDR3 is TGCGCCAGCGGGACAGCGACGACTAACTATGGCTACACCTTC.

This clonotype has more than one count but fewer than ten. The chain carries TRBV20-1 and TRBJ2-3, with 10 bases lining up with TRBD2. Unmatched junction bases numbered 5, after V lost 6 bases and J lost 2 bases. This CDR3 has 14 residues. Germline loops: CDR1 DFQATT, CDR2 SNEGSKA (reference sequence). Here the CDR3 reads CSALSGGITDTQYF. The DNA of the CDR3 is TGCAGTGCCCTTAGCGGGGGGATCACAGATACGCAGTATTTT.

The V and J genes are TRBV11-2 and TRBJ2-1; D gene ambiguous. Germline values: CDR1 SGHAT, CDR2 FQNNGV. The CDR3 covers 12 residues. The V gene lost 2 bases and the J gene lost 12 bases, with 11 bases spanning the gap. CDR3 residues: CASSLHRTLQFF. The CDR3 DNA is TGTGCCAGCAGCTTACATCGGACCTTGCAGTTCTTC.

This clonotype appeared a few times. V is TRBV18 and J is TRBJ2-3; the match to TRBD2 covers 8 bases. The V gene's germline CDR1 is KGHSH and CDR2 LQKENI. The CDR3 length is 14 residues. V shed 1 base and J 5 bases; nucleotides not matched to a gene: 2. The CDR3 nucleotides read TGTGCCAGCTCACCACTCGGGGGGGGAGATACGCAGTATTTT. It codes for CASSPLGGGDTQYF.

This clonotype appeared once. The V call is TRBV19, the J call TRBJ2-1; D possibly corresponds to TRBD1 (5 bases). The CDR3 covers 15 residues. Looked up from germline, CDR1 is LNHDA and CDR2 is SQIVND (reference sequence). Trimming stripped 4 bases from V and 1 base from J, with 11 bases between. The CDR3 DNA is TGTGCCAGTAGTAGAGTGGGGCCTTCCTACAATGAGCAGTTCTTC. Amino acids: CASSRVGPSYNEQFF.

V and J are TRBV2 and TRBJ2-1; D may be TRBD2 (6 bases). The CDR3 covers 15 residues. With 5 bases removed from V and 6 bases from J, the gap between germline ends came to 17 bases. CDR1 and CDR2 (germline): SNHLY, FYNNEI. CDR3 sequence: CASSISGIRGNEQFF. As DNA, the CDR3 is TGTGCCAGCAGTATTAGCGGAATTCGAGGCAATGAGCAGTTCTTC.

This chain joins TRBV4-3 and TRBJ1-2; D remains unclear. The CDR3 length is 16 residues. Trimming left V 0 bases short and J 5 bases short, with 16 bases between. Germline assignment: CDR1 LGHNA and CDR2 YSLEER. The CDR3 loop is CASSQEVVGFDYGYTF. The DNA of the CDR3 is TGCGCCAGCAGCCAAGAAGTAGTGGGGTTTGATTATGGCTACACCTTC.

In regard to this clonotype: Given a much more abundant clone one base away, this may be a read error. The rearrangement uses TRBV25-1 and TRBJ1-2; no clear D gene. The CDR3 is 13 residues long. Per germline, CDR1 MGHDK and CDR2 SYGVNS. Here the CDR3 reads CARSEGGNYGYTF. The DNA for the CDR3 is TGTGCCAGGAGTGAAGGCGGGAACTATGGCTACACCTTC.

The V and J genes are TRBV5-1 and TRBJ2-7; 11 bases are shared with TRBD2. There are 14 residues in the CDR3. J was trimmed by 6 bases and V by 3 bases; bases with no gene match: 5. Looked up from germline, CDR1 is SGHRS and CDR2 is YFSETQ. The CDR3 sequence is CASSSGLADPEQYF. In nucleotides, the CDR3 is TGCGCCAGCAGCTCGGGACTAGCGGATCCCGAGCAGTACTTC.

This clonotype was recorded a few times. The rearrangement joins TRBV7-9 to TRBJ2-1; tentatively, D is TRBD2 (5 bases). This CDR3 has 15 amino acids. Trimming took 0 bases from V and 6 from J, leaving 12 bases between them. Germline CDR1 is SEHNR and CDR2 is FQNEAQ (reference sequence). Here the CDR3 reads CASSLAEGSLNEQFF. The CDR3 region has the DNA TGTGCCAGCAGCTTAGCCGAGGGTAGCCTCAATGAGCAGTTCTTC. Based on the CDR3 plus reference TRBV7-9 and TRBJ2-1, the full variable domain is DTGVSQNPRHKITKRGQNVTFRCDPISEHNRLYWYRQTLGQGPEFLTYFQNEAQLEKSRLLSDRFSAERPKGSFSTLEIQRTEQGDSAMYLCASSLAEGSLNEQFFGPGTRLTVL.

This sequence joins TRBV6-2 or TRBV6-3 and TRBJ2-3, with D perhaps TRBD1 (6 bases). CDR3 length equals 16 residues. Germline CDR1 is MNHEY and CDR2 is SVGEGT. The germline V and J ends were trimmed by 0 bases and 5 bases, with 15 bases remaining between them. The chain's CDR3 is CASSYSILQGKDTQYF. In nucleotides, the CDR3 is TGTGCCAGCAGTTACTCGATTCTCCAGGGGAAAGATACGCAGTATTTT.

The V and J genes are TRBV7-9 and TRBJ1-1; D is unclear. The CDR3 has 15 residues. Trimming left V 2 bases short and J 0 bases short, with 10 bases between. The germline V gene has CDR1 SEHNR and CDR2 FQNEAQ (reference sequence). CDR3 region: CASSLSNVVNTEAFF. As DNA, the CDR3 is TGTGCCAGCAGCTTAAGTAACGTCGTGAACACTGAAGCTTTCTTT.

The gene calls are TRBV11-2 and TRBJ2-3; no clear D. The CDR3 totals 16 residues. From germline, CDR1 is SGHAT and CDR2 FQNNGV. V shed 3 bases and J shed 0 bases, with 13 bases lying between them. CDR3 coding DNA: TGTGCCAGCAGCTTCGGGCAGGCAGCTAGCACAGATACGCAGTATTTT. This encodes CASSFGQAASTDTQYF.

The chain combines TRBV9 with TRBJ2-3; no definite D call. The V gene's germline CDR1 is SGDLS and CDR2 YYNGEE. V was cut by 6 bases and J by 3 bases, with 11 bases left in between. CDR3 length: 13 amino acids. This CDR3 is CASNEVVTDTQYF. The CDR3 coding sequence is TGTGCCAGCAACGAGGTGGTTACAGATACGCAGTATTTT.

The chain joins TRBV9 to TRBJ2-2; perhaps TRBD1 as D (6 bases). This CDR3 contains 14 residues. With 4 bases removed from V and 9 bases from J, the gap between germline ends came to 16 bases. The V gene's germline CDR1 is SGDLS and CDR2 YYNGEE. In nucleotides, the CDR3 is TGTGCCAGCAGCCCGGAATCTCAGGGGAGGGAGCTGTTTTTT. Amino acids: CASSPESQGRELFF.

This clonotype was detected a few times. The CDR3 DNA sequence: TGTGCCAGCACCTTTACTAGCGGGAGGCTCTCCTACGAGCAGTACTTC. Translation gives CASTFTSGRLSYEQYF. The rearrangement joins TRBV7-2 to TRBJ2-7; 12 nucleotides match TRBD2. The germline V gene encodes CDR1 SGHTA and CDR2 FQGNSA. The CDR3 is 16 amino acids. The V segment lost 7 bases and the J segment 0 bases; nucleotides outside the gene matches: 7.

This chain links TRBV21-1 with TRBJ2-2; TRBD1, the table's D call, lacks a check against the DNA. TRBV21-1 is labeled a pseudogene. This CDR3 has 16 amino acids. CDR3 DNA: TGTGCCAGCAGCAAAGACAGGGGTACGAACACCGGGGAGCTGTTTTTT. Amino acids: CASSKDRGTNTGELFF.

In its sample, this clonotype was seen many times. This chain joins TRBV12-3 or TRBV12-4 and TRBJ1-4; D is undetermined. The V end was cut by 0 bases, the J end by 8 bases, with 16 bases between. CDR3 length equals 16 residues. The CDR3 spells CASSLADPGRVEKLFF. The CDR3 DNA follows: TGTGCCAGCAGTTTAGCGGATCCGGGGAGGGTAGAAAAACTGTTTTTT.

This clonotype occurred once. The chain joins TRBV11-2 to TRBJ2-7; TRBD1 aligns across 7 bases. Trimming cost V 0 bases and J 9 bases; bases outside gene matches: 5. The CDR3 spans 13 residues. The germline CDR1 and CDR2 sequences are SGHAT and FQNNGV. This CDR3 is CASSLEPGQRQYF. In nucleotides, the CDR3 is TGTGCCAGCAGCTTAGAGCCGGGACAGCGGCAGTACTTC.

The chain combines TRBV6-1 with TRBJ2-1, with D uncertain. The CDR3 covers 15 residues. Germline values: CDR1 MNHNS, CDR2 SASEGT. V shed 1 base and J shed 1 base, with 8 bases lying between them. The chain's CDR3 is CASSEVGVSYNEQFF. CDR3 coding DNA: TGTGCCAGCAGTGAAGTCGGCGTTTCCTACAATGAGCAGTTCTTC.

This clonotype was seen only once. This chain uses TRBV10-3 with TRBJ1-3, with 10 bases fitting TRBD1. Germline lookup yields CDR1 ENHRY and CDR2 SYGVKD. With 4 bases clipped from V and 2 bases from J, the junction kept 2 bases outside the gene matches. The CDR3 has 15 residues. The chain's CDR3 is CAISVGTGAGNTIYF. The CDR3 DNA reads as TGTGCCATCAGTGTCGGGACAGGGGCTGGAAACACCATATATTTT.

In its sample, this clonotype was seen a few times. This rearrangement joins TRBV6-2 or TRBV6-3 to TRBJ2-1; 9 bases are a match to TRBD2. Germline values: CDR1 MNHEY, CDR2 SVGEGT. The CDR3 totals 16 residues. The V gene end was trimmed by 0 bases and the J gene end by 7 bases; junction bases not matched to a gene: 7. The CDR3, as DNA: TGTGCCAGCAGTTACTCTCTAGCGGGGCCCCGAAATGAGCAGTTCTTC. This encodes CASSYSLAGPRNEQFF.

The rearrangement joins TRBV4-1 to TRBJ1-6; D is perhaps TRBD1 (5 bases). From germline, CDR1 is MGHRA and CDR2 YSYEKL. This CDR3 has 13 residues. V lost 3 bases to trimming and J lost 7 bases, with 7 bases between them. CDR3 residues: CASSQGQNSPLHF. In DNA, the CDR3 is TGCGCCAGCAGCCAGGGGCAGAATTCACCCCTCCACTTT.

The chain uses TRBV7-3 and TRBJ2-6, with TRBD1 matching 8 bases. J gave up 1 base and V 5 bases, and 10 bases lay outside the gene matches. The germline V gene encodes CDR1 SGHTA and CDR2 FQGTGA. The CDR3 is 18 amino acids. The CDR3 loop is CASSTHRDRISGANVLTF. The CDR3, as DNA: TGTGCCAGCAGCACACACCGGGACAGGATATCTGGGGCCAACGTCCTGACTTTC.

This clonotype has just a few counts. The chain joins TRBV5-1 to TRBJ2-2, with D possibly being TRBD2 (5 bases). V dropped 2 bases and J dropped 3 bases, with 11 bases sitting between them. Per the germline V gene, CDR1 is SGHRS and CDR2 is YFSETQ. This CDR3 has 15 amino acids. CDR3 amino acids: CASSFTSKDTGELFF. In DNA, the CDR3 is TGCGCCAGCAGCTTTACTAGTAAGGACACCGGGGAGCTGTTTTTT.